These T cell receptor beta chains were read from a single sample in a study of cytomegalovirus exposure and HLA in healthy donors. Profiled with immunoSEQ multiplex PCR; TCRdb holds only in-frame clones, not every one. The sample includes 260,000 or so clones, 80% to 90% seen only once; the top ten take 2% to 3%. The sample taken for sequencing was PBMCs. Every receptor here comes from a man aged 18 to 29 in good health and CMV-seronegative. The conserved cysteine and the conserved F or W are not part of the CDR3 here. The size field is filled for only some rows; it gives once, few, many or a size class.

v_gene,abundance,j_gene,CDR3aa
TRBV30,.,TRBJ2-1,AWIDKARGF
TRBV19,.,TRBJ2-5,ASSIPGGQETQY
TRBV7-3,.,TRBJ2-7,ASSLQTGSSYEQY
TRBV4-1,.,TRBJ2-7,ASSQSPEAYEQY
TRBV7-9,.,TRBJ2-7,ASSRGRIPPSYEQY
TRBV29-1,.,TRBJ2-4,SGTVGSGKNIQY
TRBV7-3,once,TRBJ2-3,ASSLNSGSTDTQY
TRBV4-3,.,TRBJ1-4,ASSQTTTGDNEKLF
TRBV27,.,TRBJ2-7,ASSFAGADYEQY
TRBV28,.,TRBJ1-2,ASRASLGGNGYT
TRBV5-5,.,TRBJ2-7,ASSLADSRDEQY
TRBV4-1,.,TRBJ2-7,ASSQEYRGNEQY
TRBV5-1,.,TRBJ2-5,ASVEADPLGTQY
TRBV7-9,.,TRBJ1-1,ASSLEGELEAF
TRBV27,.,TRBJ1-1,ASSLGSGLNTEAF
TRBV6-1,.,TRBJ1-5,ASSGTGMYQPQH
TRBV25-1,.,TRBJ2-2,ASSDRGSPNTGELF
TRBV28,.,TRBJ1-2,ASSRDRADYGYT
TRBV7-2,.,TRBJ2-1,ASSPRRSSYNEQF
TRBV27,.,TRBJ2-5,ASSFQGRQETQY
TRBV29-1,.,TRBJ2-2,SVEGGLAGGHTGELF
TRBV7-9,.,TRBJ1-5,ASSSSGTGGAGQPQH
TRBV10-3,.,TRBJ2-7,AISEGPGVAYEQY
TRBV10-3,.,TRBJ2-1,AISESMGSSYNEQF
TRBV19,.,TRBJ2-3,ASSMRGALTDTQY
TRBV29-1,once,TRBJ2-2,SVELVGGELF
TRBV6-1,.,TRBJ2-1,ASSDRPPNPNSYNEQF
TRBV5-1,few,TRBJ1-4,ASSLRDRDEKLF
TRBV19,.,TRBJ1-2,ASSIQARSNYGYT
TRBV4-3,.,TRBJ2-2,ASSQLAGVNTGELF
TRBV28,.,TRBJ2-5,ASSFEDMDRETQY
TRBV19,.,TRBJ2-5,ASKQGTQETQY
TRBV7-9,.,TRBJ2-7,ASSRSSYEQY
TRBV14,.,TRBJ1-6,ASSQDFVSQSPLH
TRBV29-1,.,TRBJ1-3,SVTGGNTIY
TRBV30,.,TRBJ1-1,AWSPGRGLNTEAF
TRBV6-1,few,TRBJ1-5,ASSLSRDNQPQH